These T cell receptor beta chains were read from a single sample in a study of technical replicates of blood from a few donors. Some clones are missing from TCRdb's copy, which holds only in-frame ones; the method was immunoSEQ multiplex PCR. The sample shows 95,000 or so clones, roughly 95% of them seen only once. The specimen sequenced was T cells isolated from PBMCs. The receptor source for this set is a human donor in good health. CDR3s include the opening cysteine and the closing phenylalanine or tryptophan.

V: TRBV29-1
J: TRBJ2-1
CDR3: CSVAGTSNYNEQFF

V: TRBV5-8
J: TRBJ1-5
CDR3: CASSPGGGVNQPQHF

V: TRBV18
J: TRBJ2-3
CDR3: CASSDRGLSTDTQYF

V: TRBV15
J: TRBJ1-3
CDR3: CATSRDLSGGGNTIYF

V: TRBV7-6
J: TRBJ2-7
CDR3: CASSPLQGTDYEQYF

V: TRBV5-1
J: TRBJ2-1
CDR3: CASSLGDSTSYNEQFF

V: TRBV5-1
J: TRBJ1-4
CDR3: CASSLPGLNEKLFF

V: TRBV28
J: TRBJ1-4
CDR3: CASSSHQGIGEKLFF

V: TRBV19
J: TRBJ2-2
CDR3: CASSIGAGGPLSGELFF

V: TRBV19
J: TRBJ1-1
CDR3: CASTLLGGLNTEAFF

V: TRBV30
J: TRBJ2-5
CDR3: CAWSVGGQETQYF

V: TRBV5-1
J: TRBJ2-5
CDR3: CASRPREDETQYF

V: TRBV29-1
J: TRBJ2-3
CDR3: CSGNGGRRTDTQYF

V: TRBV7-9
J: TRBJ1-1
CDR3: CASSPVLGQEAFF

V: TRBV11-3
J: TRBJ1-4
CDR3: CASSLDGNEKLFF

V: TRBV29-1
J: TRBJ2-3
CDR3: CSVDGLASDTQYF

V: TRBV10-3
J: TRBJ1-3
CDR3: CAIREGVGNTIYF

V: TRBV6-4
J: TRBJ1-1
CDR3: CASKQGAPDAEAFF

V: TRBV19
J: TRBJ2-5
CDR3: CASSMAGAGETQYF

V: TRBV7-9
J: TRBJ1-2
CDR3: CASSFKDRDSDGYTF

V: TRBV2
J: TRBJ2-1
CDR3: CASIASGAYNEQFF

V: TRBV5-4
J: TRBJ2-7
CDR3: CASSFPAGGLYEQYF